The T cell receptor beta chain under discussion was sequenced for a study of blood T cell repertoires in COVID-19 (dated by TCRdb to 2020 to 2021). With respect to the entire study: The collaborator samples originated in the United States, Italy and Spain and spanned the acute and convalescent phases of COVID-19. The material from the prospective study consisted of cDNA or gDNA derived from T cells, B-cell-depleted T cells, or PBMCs. Deeply sampled blood TCRbeta repertoires from subjects exposed to, actively infected with, or recovered from COVID-19 were included in the dataset. A freely available public database, intended as a resource for researchers studying the immune response to SARS-CoV-2, is where the repertoires were released. The samples were drawn from the first 160 participants of the ongoing ImmuneRACE study and from 1,254 subjects provided by 6 global collaborators. A de-identified subject ID, COVID-19 status, age in years and sex were almost always included in the sample metadata. Where available, HLA class I and class II types were obtained from metadata supplied by the sample provider rather than from assay-based typing.

The immunoSEQ Assay, a bias-controlled multiplex PCR, was used to amplify TCRbeta CDR3 regions from genomic DNA. For the original study's pipeline: The number of nucleated cells in each sample was estimated from the amplification of reference gene primers within the assay. Sequence reads were collapsed and filtered to measure the absolute abundance of every unique TCRbeta CDR3 rearrangement. Productive Simpson clonality was computed per sample as the square root of Simpson's diversity index over productive rearrangements. Here the immuneACCESS table is served through TCRdb, limited to in-frame sequences with V and J called. Missing clones are a known gap in these copies; in checked studies unresolved V genes cover under half, and the rest lacks a known reason. Clonal size and the V and J genes are those of that table, whereas D and trimming came from the DNA. The sample table records around 78,000 clones; around nine tenths of these occur just once. Approximately 1.9% of the sample rests with the top ten.

Collaborating institutions collected whole blood in K2EDTA tubes following their own protocols. Collaborator samples were shipped for TCRbeta analysis as frozen whole blood, isolated PBMCs, or DNA extracted from either sample type. CDR1 and CDR2, per the germline V gene (reference sequence), are MNHEY and SMNVEV. The CDR3 holds 15 amino acids from the cysteine to the phenylalanine. Just the 45-base CDR3 DNA is kept, in frame starting at base 1. V trim: 8 bases; J trim: 6 bases; unmatched bases: 8. As for this clone: Its antigen has not been determined. No much larger clonotype is one base removed from it; base qualities were not supplied.

The study at large found these results: The amount of clinical and demographic metadata varied by source and participant and was provided uncurated.

The sample comprised peripheral blood. The chain is made from TRBV27 and TRBJ1-6; a stretch of 9 junction bases matches TRBD1. This clonotype was obtained from a woman aged 60-70 years with acute or convalescent COVID-19. In nucleotides, the sequence is TGTGCCAGCCGAGGGACAGGGTCCGGTAATTCACCCCTCCACTTT. Protein translation: CASRGTGSGNSPLHF.